This T cell receptor (beta chain) was retrieved from a study of blood T cell repertoires in COVID-19. Study overall: Acute and convalescent COVID-19 specimens originated in the United States, Italy and Spain. In each case, the material was cDNA or gDNA derived from T cells, B-cell-depleted T cells, or PBMCs.

Germline CDR1 and CDR2: SGDLS and YYNGEE. J gave up 7 bases and V 3 bases, and 12 bases lay outside the gene matches. This CDR3 region has 17 residues. Per the study methods: Amplification from reference gene primers served as the basis for estimated nucleated cell counts. Data came from immunoSEQ multiplex PCR; TCRdb stores just in-frame clones and leaves some out. V, J and clone size derive from that table, while D and trimming were established from the DNA sequence. Of 60,000 to 65,000 clones listed, around 90% were seen once; the top ten hold under 9.5%. The chain combines TRBV9 with TRBJ2-5; 13 bases line up with TRBD2. The sequence was collected from a human donor with active COVID-19. The donor label of this sample is uncertain. The sequenced material came from peripheral blood. The CDR3 sequence is CASSAPPTSGGAGTQYF. CDR3 in DNA: TGTGCCAGCAGCGCACCTCCAACTAGCGGGGGGGCCGGGACCCAGTACTTC.